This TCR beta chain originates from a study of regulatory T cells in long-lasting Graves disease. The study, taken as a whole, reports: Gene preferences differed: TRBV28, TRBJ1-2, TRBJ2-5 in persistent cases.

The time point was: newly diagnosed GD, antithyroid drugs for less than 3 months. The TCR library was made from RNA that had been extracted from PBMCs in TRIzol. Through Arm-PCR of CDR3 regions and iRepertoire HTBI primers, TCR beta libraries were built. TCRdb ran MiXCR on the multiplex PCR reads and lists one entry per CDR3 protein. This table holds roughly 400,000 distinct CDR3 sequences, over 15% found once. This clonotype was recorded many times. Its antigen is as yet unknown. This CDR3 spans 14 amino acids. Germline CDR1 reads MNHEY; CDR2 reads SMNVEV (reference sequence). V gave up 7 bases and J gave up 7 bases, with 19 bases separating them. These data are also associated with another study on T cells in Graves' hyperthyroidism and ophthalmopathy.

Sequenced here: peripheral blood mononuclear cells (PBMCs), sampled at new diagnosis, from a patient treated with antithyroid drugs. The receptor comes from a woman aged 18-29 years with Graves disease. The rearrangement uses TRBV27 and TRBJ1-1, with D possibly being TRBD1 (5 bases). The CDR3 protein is CASTPLGADDEAFF. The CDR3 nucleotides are TGTGCCAGCACCCCCCTAGGGGCAGATGATGAAGCTTTCTTT.